This T cell receptor (beta chain) originates from a study of Ad26.COV2.S vaccination and SARS-CoV-2 variants. Study results and caveats: Researchers cautioned that TCR breadth and depth analyses may have underestimated total T cell responses.

To note about this clone: Its antigen is unidentified.

Treatment reported: some 20 received Ad26.COV2.S at low or high dose, single or two shots; roughly 5 received placebo; per-sample allocation not given. Sampling took place 63 days after the first vaccine or placebo injection. Profiled with immunoSEQ multiplex PCR; TCRdb holds only in-frame clones, not every one. Of over 350,000 clones detected, approximately 86% appear once; the ten largest clones hold under 3.5%. The CDR3 runs 16 residues. Germline V gives CDR1 LGHNT, CDR2 FRNRAP. V gave up 5 bases and J gave up 4 bases, with 18 bases separating them. The sequence derives from a person aged 18-60 years who received the Ad26.COV2.S COVID-19 vaccine or a placebo. The chain links TRBV12-5 to TRBJ2-1; D possibly matches TRBD1 or TRBD2 (7 bases each). This specimen consisted of peripheral blood, obtained in a trial of Ad26.COV2.S vaccine versus placebo. CDR3 sequence: CASGQTQGGPYNEQFF. As DNA, the CDR3 is TGTGCTAGTGGTCAGACGCAGGGGGGGCCTTACAATGAGCAGTTCTTC.